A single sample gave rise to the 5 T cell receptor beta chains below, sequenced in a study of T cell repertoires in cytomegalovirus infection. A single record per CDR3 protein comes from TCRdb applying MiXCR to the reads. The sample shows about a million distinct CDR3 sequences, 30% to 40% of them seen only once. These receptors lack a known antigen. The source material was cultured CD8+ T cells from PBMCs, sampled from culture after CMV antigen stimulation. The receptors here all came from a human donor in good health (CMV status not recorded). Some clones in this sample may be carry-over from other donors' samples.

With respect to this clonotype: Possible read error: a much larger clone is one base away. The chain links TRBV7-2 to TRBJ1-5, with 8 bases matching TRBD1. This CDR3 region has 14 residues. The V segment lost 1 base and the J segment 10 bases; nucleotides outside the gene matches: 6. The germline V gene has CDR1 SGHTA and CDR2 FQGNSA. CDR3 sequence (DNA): TGTACCAGCAGCTTAGGAGGACAGGGTGGACCCCAGCATTTT. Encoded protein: CTSSLGGQGGPQHF.

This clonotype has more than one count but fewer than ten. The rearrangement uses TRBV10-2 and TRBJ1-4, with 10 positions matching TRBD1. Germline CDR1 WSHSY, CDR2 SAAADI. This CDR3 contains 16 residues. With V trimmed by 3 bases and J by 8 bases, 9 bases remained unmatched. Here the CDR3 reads CASSDLDRGRHEKLFF. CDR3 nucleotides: TGCGCCAGCAGTGACCTTGACAGGGGGCGGCACGAAAAACTGTTTTTT.

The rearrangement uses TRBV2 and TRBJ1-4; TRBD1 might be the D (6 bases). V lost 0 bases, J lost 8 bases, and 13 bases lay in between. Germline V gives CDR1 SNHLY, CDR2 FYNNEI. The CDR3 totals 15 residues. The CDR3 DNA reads TGTGCCAGCAGTGAAGCTGCGGGGGCCGAGGAAAAACTGTTTTTT. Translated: CASSEAAGAEEKLFF.

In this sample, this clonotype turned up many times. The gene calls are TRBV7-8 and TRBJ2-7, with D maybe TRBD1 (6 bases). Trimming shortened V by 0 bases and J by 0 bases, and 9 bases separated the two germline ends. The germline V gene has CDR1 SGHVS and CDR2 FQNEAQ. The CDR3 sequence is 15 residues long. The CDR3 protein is CASSLATGPSYEQYF. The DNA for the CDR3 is TGTGCCAGCAGCTTAGCTACAGGGCCCTCCTACGAGCAGTACTTC. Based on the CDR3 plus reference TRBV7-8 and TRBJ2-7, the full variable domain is GAGVSQSPRYKVAKRGQDVALRCDPISGHVSLFWYQQALGQGPEFLTYFQNEAQLDKSGLPSDRFFAERPEGSVSTLKIQRTQQEDSAVYLCASSLATGPSYEQYFGPGTRLTVT.

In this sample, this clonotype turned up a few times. The CDR3 is CASSFRANGEKLFF. The CDR3 nucleotides are TGTGCCAGCAGCTTCCGGGCAAACGGTGAAAAACTGTTTTTT. The rearrangement joins TRBV7-6 to TRBJ1-4, with D unresolved. The CDR3 spans 14 residues. V dropped 3 bases and J dropped 7 bases, with 12 bases sitting between them. Per the germline V gene, CDR1 is SGHVS and CDR2 is FNYEAQ.